These 19 T cell receptor beta chains share one sample of origin, sequenced in a study of identical twins. From the 5' RACE reads, TCRdb called clonotypes with MiXCR, one entry per CDR3 protein. The table lists 690,000 or so distinct CDR3 sequences, approximately 6.1% of them singletons, with around 2% in the top ten. Sequencing was carried out using naive T cells sorted from blood. The receptor source for this set is a man aged 18 to 30 in good health.

This clonotype was observed at least ten times. The chain employs TRBV29-1 and TRBJ2-7, with 7 bases lining up with TRBD2. Losses at the gene ends were 0 bases for V and 0 bases for J; bases not matched to a gene: 8. In germline, CDR1 is SQVTM, CDR2 ANQGSEA. The CDR3 consists of 16 residues. The CDR3 sequence: CSVEEFFGGTSYEQYF. The CDR3 region has the DNA TGCAGCGTTGAAGAATTCTTCGGGGGGACCTCCTACGAGCAGTACTTC.

This clonotype was found a few times. V and J are TRBV20-1 and TRBJ2-3; 7 bases align to TRBD2. This CDR3 is 14 amino acids long. J gave up 6 bases and V 0 bases, and 6 bases lay outside the gene matches. The germline V gene encodes CDR1 DFQATT and CDR2 SNEGSKA (reference sequence). This CDR3 reads CSARDGLVGDTQYF. The CDR3 region has the DNA TGCAGTGCTAGAGACGGACTAGTAGGGGATACGCAGTATTTT.

This clonotype came up many times. This chain joins TRBV15 and TRBJ1-1; 7 positions agree with TRBD1. The CDR3 is 14 residues long. With 3 bases clipped from V and 8 bases from J, the junction kept 9 bases outside the gene matches. Germline-derived CDR1 and CDR2 are LNHNV and YYDKDF (reference sequence). The DNA of the CDR3 is TGTGCCACCAGCAGCCGGTTATCGGGACAGGAAGCTTTCTTT. Its protein is CATSSRLSGQEAFF.

The CDR3, as DNA: TGTGCCAGCTCACCAAATATGGGCGGGCTTTACGAGCAGTACTTC. Its protein is CASSPNMGGLYEQYF. The chain combines TRBV18 with TRBJ2-7, with D perhaps TRBD2 (5 bases). Per the germline V gene, CDR1 is KGHSH and CDR2 is LQKENI. Trimming removed 2 bases at V and 4 bases at J, with 15 bases between. The CDR3 runs 15 residues.

This clonotype has a count of ten or more. The rearrangement uses TRBV24-1 and TRBJ1-2, with D possibly being TRBD1 (6 bases). CDR3 length equals 13 residues. Germline assignment: CDR1 KGHDR and CDR2 SFDVKD. The V end was cut by 9 bases, the J end by 4 bases, with 14 bases between. The CDR3 DNA follows: TGTGCCACCTCTCCAGGACAGAGCTATGGCTACACCTTC. It specifies CATSPGQSYGYTF.

This chain connects TRBV9 to TRBJ2-3; tentative D call: TRBD1 (5 bases). The germline CDR1 and CDR2 sequences are SGDLS and YYNGEE. V was pared by 6 bases and J by 2 bases, with 10 bases between. The CDR3 has 13 amino acids. CDR3 sequence: CASNQGYTDTQYF. CDR3 nucleotides: TGTGCCAGCAACCAGGGCTACACAGATACGCAGTATTTT.

This clonotype appeared many times. The chain carries TRBV4-2 and TRBJ2-5; perhaps TRBD1 as D (6 bases). The V end lost 2 bases, the J end lost 3 bases, and 10 bases lay between the germline ends. CDR3 length equals 14 residues. From germline, CDR1 is LGHNA and CDR2 YNFKEQ. CDR3 DNA: TGTGCCAGCAGCCAACCCGAGGGGGAAGAGACCCAGTACTTC. As protein: CASSQPEGEETQYF.

The rearrangement uses TRBV15 and TRBJ1-4; 10 positions match TRBD1. V trimming: 3 bases; J trimming: 8 bases; junction bases outside the gene matches: 6. Germline V gene data show CDR1 as LNHNV and CDR2 as YYDKDF (reference sequence). The CDR3 covers 15 residues. The CDR3 region is CATSRPGQGREKLFF. CDR3 DNA sequence: TGTGCCACCAGCAGGCCGGGACAGGGGAGGGAAAAACTGTTTTTT.

This clonotype showed up many times. The chain carries TRBV9 and TRBJ1-6; 9 bases line up with TRBD1. The germline CDR1 and CDR2 sequences are SGDLS and YYNGEE. There are 14 residues in the CDR3. The ends lost 3 bases at V and 9 bases at J; junction bases unmatched: 4. The CDR3 sequence: CASSEGQGGSPLHF. As DNA, the CDR3 is TGTGCCAGCAGCGAGGGACAGGGAGGTTCACCCCTCCACTTT.

This sequence joins TRBV7-3 and TRBJ1-2, with 10 nucleotides matching TRBD1. From germline, CDR1 is SGHTA and CDR2 FQGTGA. Trimming cost V 5 bases and J 6 bases; bases outside gene matches: 6. The CDR3 sequence is 14 residues long. CDR3 nucleotides: TGTGCCAGCAGCCCCCTGGGGACAGGGGATGGCTACACCTTC. As protein: CASSPLGTGDGYTF.

This clonotype was recorded many times. The rearrangement joins TRBV9 to TRBJ2-3; 9 nucleotides agree with TRBD2. V lost 0 bases, J lost 5 bases, and 7 bases stayed unmatched. The CDR3 contains 16 residues. The germline V gene encodes CDR1 SGDLS and CDR2 YYNGEE. The CDR3 protein is CASSVVDSGRLDTQYF. CDR3 bases: TGTGCCAGCAGCGTAGTGGATAGCGGGAGATTAGATACGCAGTATTTT.

This clonotype has a count of ten or more. The genes are TRBV29-1 and TRBJ2-5, with D hard to call. Trimming cost V 4 bases and J 2 bases, with 8 bases left between them. The germline V gene encodes CDR1 SQVTM and CDR2 ANQGSEA. The CDR3 totals 12 residues. CDR3 in amino acids: CSVVFSQETQYF. In nucleotides, the CDR3 is TGCAGCGTTGTTTTCAGTCAAGAGACCCAGTACTTC. Filled out from reference TRBV29-1 and TRBJ2-5, the complete variable domain reads SAVISQKPSRDICQRGTSLTIQCQVDSQVTMMFWYRQQPGQSLTLIATANQGSEATYESGFVIDKFPISRPNLTFSTLTVSNMSPEDSSIYLCSVVFSQETQYFGPGTRLLVL.

This chain links TRBV7-9 with TRBJ2-3; D is perhaps TRBD1 (6 bases). The germline gives CDR1 SEHNR, CDR2 FQNEAQ (reference sequence). V gave up 11 bases and J gave up 0 bases, with 12 bases separating them. This CDR3 comprises 13 residues. The CDR3 spells CASPDRSTDTQYF. As DNA, the CDR3 is TGTGCCTCACCGGACAGAAGCACAGATACGCAGTATTTT.

This clonotype occurred many times. The chain is built from TRBV6-5 and TRBJ2-7; tentatively, D is TRBD2 (5 bases). V was trimmed by 2 bases and J by 6 bases, leaving 14 bases between them. CDR1 and CDR2 from the germline V gene are MNHEY and SVGAGI. This CDR3 is built from 14 residues. CDR3 in amino acids: CASSYQDSRFEQYF. The CDR3 DNA sequence: TGTGCCAGCAGTTACCAGGACTCACGGTTCGAGCAGTACTTC.

To note about this clonotype: This sequence may be a read error, since a much larger clone differs from it by one base. Lacking the conserved final phenylalanine or tryptophan, this CDR3 likely reflects a read error. The V and J genes are TRBV6-1 and TRBJ2-1; 8 nucleotides match TRBD2. The CDR3 is made up of 13 amino acids. V lost 4 bases and J lost 8; bases outside the gene matches: 4. CDR1 and CDR2 (germline): MNHNS, SASEGT. Here the CDR3 DNA reads TGTGCCAGCAGTGGAAGCGGGAGAGATGAGCAGTTCGTC. The encoded protein is CASSGSGRDEQFV.

This clonotype was counted ten times or more. CDR3 coding DNA: TGTGCCAGCAGCCAACCGACGGAAAATGAAGCTTTCTTT. This codes for CASSQPTENEAFF. This chain joins TRBV6-1 and TRBJ1-1, with unresolved D. Germline CDR1 and CDR2: MNHNS and SASEGT. This CDR3 is 13 amino acids long. V lost 6 bases and J lost 7, with 15 bases in between.

V is TRBV5-1 and J is TRBJ1-3; D gene ambiguous. The CDR3 covers 15 residues. Per germline, CDR1 SGHRS and CDR2 YFSETQ. V lost 4 bases to trimming and J lost 8 bases, with 19 bases between them. The CDR3 loop reads CASSPQTGRMDTIYF. In DNA form, the CDR3 reads TGCGCCAGCAGCCCCCAAACCGGGAGAATGGACACCATATATTTT.

This clonotype showed up many times. The chain couples TRBV20-1 to TRBJ2-3, with D unclear. The V gene's germline CDR1 is DFQATT and CDR2 SNEGSKA (reference sequence). V dropped 0 bases and J dropped 6 bases, with 16 bases sitting between them. The CDR3 is made up of 15 amino acids. The CDR3 nucleotides read TGCAGTGCTAGAGATAGGCTCCCCTCGGCGGATACGCAGTATTTT. Protein: CSARDRLPSADTQYF.

This clonotype was seen repeatedly, ten times or more. This rearrangement joins TRBV20-1 to TRBJ2-1; D is uncertain. The V gene's germline CDR1 is DFQATT and CDR2 SNEGSKA (reference sequence). This CDR3 is 12 amino acids long. V gave up 0 bases and J gave up 4 bases, with 4 bases separating them. In nucleotides, the CDR3 is TGCAGTGCTAGAGACGGGTACAATGAGCAGTTCTTC. It codes for CSARDGYNEQFF.